This T cell receptor (beta chain) comes out of a study of blood T cell repertoires in COVID-19 (dated by TCRdb to 2020 to 2022). Some background on the complete study: Samples covering the acute and convalescent phases of COVID-19 were provided by collaborators in the United States, Italy and Spain. The prospective study material was composed of cDNA or gDNA derived from T cells, B-cell-depleted T cells, or PBMCs. The dataset comprised deeply sampled blood TCRbeta repertoires from subjects exposed to, actively infected with, or recovered from COVID-19. The repertoires were released in a freely available public database meant as a resource for research on the immune response to SARS-CoV-2. Samples came from the ongoing ImmuneRACE study (first 160 participants) plus 1,254 subjects from 6 global collaborators. Nearly every sample came with metadata listing a de-identified subject ID, COVID-19 status, age in years and sex. Where available, HLA class I and class II types were taken from metadata supplied by the sample provider and were not determined by assay-based typing. The paper as a whole reports these results and caveats: Clinical and demographic metadata were provided uncurated, with the amount varying by source and participant.

The germline V gene sets CDR1 to MDHEN and CDR2 to SYDVKM. Germline trimming: 5 bases from V, 3 bases from J; junction bases outside gene matches: 6. Counted from cysteine to phenylalanine, this CDR3 has 15 amino acids. Solely the CDR3 DNA is kept, with 45 bases framed from the first base. Each collaborating institution followed its own protocols to collect whole blood in K2EDTA tubes. Collaborator samples were shipped for TCRbeta analysis as frozen whole blood, isolated PBMCs, or DNA extracted from either sample type. As to this clone: Its recognized antigen is unknown. No base-level quality is on record; no much larger clone is a single base apart.

The immunoSEQ Assay, a bias-controlled multiplex PCR, was used to amplify TCRbeta CDR3 regions from genomic DNA. As for how the authors treated the data: Within the assay, amplification of reference gene primers was used to estimate how many nucleated cells each sample contained. To quantify the absolute abundance of each unique TCRbeta CDR3 rearrangement, sequence reads were collapsed and filtered. For each sample, productive Simpson clonality was calculated by taking the square root of Simpson's diversity index across productive rearrangements. Here the immuneACCESS table is served through TCRdb, limited to in-frame sequences with V and J called. Missing clones are a known gap in these copies; in checked studies unresolved V genes cover under half, and the rest lacks a known reason. That table furnishes V, J and clone size, whereas the DNA furnished D and trimming. In this sample the table shows fewer than 300,000 clones, 82% of which occur a single time. The top ten constitute around 3.2% of the sample.

The rearranged segments are TRBV28 and TRBJ2-3; TRBD2 aligns with 9 central bases. The specimen sequenced was peripheral blood. This receptor was obtained from a woman aged 18-35 years with acute or convalescent COVID-19. The CDR3 protein is CASSASGIRTDTQYF. The DNA sequence is given as TGTGCCAGCAGTGCTAGCGGGATAAGAACAGATACGCAGTATTTT.